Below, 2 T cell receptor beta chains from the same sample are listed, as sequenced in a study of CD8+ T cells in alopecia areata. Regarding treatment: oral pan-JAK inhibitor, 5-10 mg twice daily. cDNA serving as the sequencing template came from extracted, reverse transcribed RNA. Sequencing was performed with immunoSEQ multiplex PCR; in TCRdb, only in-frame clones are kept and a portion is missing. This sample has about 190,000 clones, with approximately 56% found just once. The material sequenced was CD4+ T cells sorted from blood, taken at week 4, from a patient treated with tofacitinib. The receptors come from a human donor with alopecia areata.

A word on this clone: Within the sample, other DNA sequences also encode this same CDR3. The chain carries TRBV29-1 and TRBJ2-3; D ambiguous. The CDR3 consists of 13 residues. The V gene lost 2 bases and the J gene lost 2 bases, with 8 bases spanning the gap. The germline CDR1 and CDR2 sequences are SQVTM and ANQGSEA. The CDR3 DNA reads TGCAGCGTTGAATTGGGCTCCACAGATACGCAGTATTTT. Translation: CSVELGSTDTQYF.

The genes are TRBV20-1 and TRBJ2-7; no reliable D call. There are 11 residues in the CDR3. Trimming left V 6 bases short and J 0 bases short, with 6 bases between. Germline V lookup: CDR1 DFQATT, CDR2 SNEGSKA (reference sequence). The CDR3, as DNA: TGCAGTGCGCAGCTCTCCTACGAGCAGTACTTC. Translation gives CSAQLSYEQYF.